The 11 T cell receptor beta chains below come from one sample, sequenced in a study of cytomegalovirus exposure and HLA in healthy donors. The PCR was carried out with 60 Vbeta primers and 13 Jbeta primers. Repertoires were generated with immunoSEQ multiplex PCR, while TCRdb's copy carries only in-frame clones and drops some. Of 100,000 or so clones detected, around 76% appear once; the ten largest clones hold approximately 12%. The material sequenced was PBMCs. The receptors stem from a woman aged 40 to 50 in good health and CMV-seropositive.

This chain links TRBV6-6 with TRBJ1-1; D perhaps matches TRBD1 (6 bases). V lost 5 bases to trimming and J lost 0 bases, with 13 bases between them. This CDR3 region has 15 residues. Per the germline V gene, CDR1 is MNHNY and CDR2 is SVGAGI (reference sequence). The CDR3 reads CASSISGGMNTEAFF. The CDR3 nucleotides read TGTGCCAGCAGTATTTCGGGGGGCATGAACACTGAAGCTTTCTTT.

The chain has TRBV10-3 and TRBJ2-1, with 12 bases aligning to TRBD2. Germline CDR1 ENHRY, CDR2 SYGVKD. CDR3 size: 16 residues. V was clipped by 3 bases and J by 10 bases; unmatched bases: 10. In DNA, the CDR3 is TGTGCCATCAGTGAACTCTCGAGGACTAGCGGGGCCGAGCAGTTCTTC. Translating gives CAISELSRTSGAEQFF.

The chain combines TRBV7-3 with TRBJ1-5, with D unresolved. This CDR3 is built from 13 residues. Germline V gene lookup returns CDR1 SGHTA and CDR2 FQGTGA. Trimming left V 5 bases short and J 6 bases short, with 11 bases between. The CDR3 region is CASSPRHGQPQHF. The CDR3 DNA reads as TGTGCCAGCAGCCCCCGACACGGTCAGCCCCAGCATTTT.

V gene TRBV6-5 combines with J gene TRBJ1-6, with 7 bases identical to TRBD1. There are 14 residues in the CDR3. CDR1 is MNHEY and CDR2 is SVGAGI in the germline V gene. J gave up 10 bases and V 5 bases, and 8 bases lay outside the gene matches. CDR3 DNA sequence: TGTGCCAGCAGTCCCCGACAGGGTGGCTCACCCCTCCACTTT. As protein: CASSPRQGGSPLHF.

This rearrangement joins TRBV7-2 to TRBJ1-1; 8 bases fit TRBD1. Germline V CDR1 and CDR2: SGHTA, FQGNSA. Losses at the gene ends were 6 bases for V and 4 bases for J; bases not matched to a gene: 16. The CDR3 is made up of 17 amino acids. CDR3 DNA: TGTGCCAGCAGTTCACCAGGGGGCAGTTTTATGAGCACTGAAGCTTTCTTT. Its protein is CASSSPGGSFMSTEAFF.

The chain has TRBV2 and TRBJ2-7, with 9 positions matching TRBD2. CDR3 size: 14 residues. Germline V gene sequence: CDR1 SNHLY, CDR2 FYNNEI. J gave up 7 bases and V 2 bases, and 6 bases lay outside the gene matches. In nucleotides, the CDR3 is TGTGCCAGCAGTGAATTTCCTAGCGGGGCGGAGCAGTACTTC. Its protein product is CASSEFPSGAEQYF.

This clone was counted between two and nine times. The chain has TRBV2 and TRBJ1-2, with 8 bases aligning to TRBD1. Germline V gene lookup returns CDR1 SNHLY and CDR2 FYNNEI. The CDR3 consists of 13 residues. With V trimmed by 5 bases and J by 4 bases, 3 bases remained unmatched. This chain's CDR3 is CASSQQGGYGYTF. CDR3 sequence (DNA): TGTGCCAGCAGTCAACAGGGGGGCTATGGCTACACCTTC.

The chain combines TRBV7-8 with TRBJ1-4; tentatively, D is TRBD1 (6 bases). The germline V gene has CDR1 SGHVS and CDR2 FQNEAQ. CDR3 size: 15 residues. The V gene lost 5 bases and the J gene lost 1 base, with 11 bases spanning the gap. CDR3 nucleotides: TGTGCCAGCAGCCTACAGGGAAGAACTAATGAAAAACTGTTTTTT. Its protein is CASSLQGRTNEKLFF.

The gene calls are TRBV19 and TRBJ1-2, with TRBD1 as a possible D gene (5 bases). The CDR3 is 14 residues long. V lost 7 bases and J lost 6, with 18 bases in between. Germline-derived CDR1 and CDR2 are LNHDA and SQIVND (reference sequence). The CDR3 DNA reads TGTGCCAGTATTCGGCGGCAGGGAGGGGATGGCTACACCTTC. Its protein is CASIRRQGGDGYTF.

This clone was seen a handful of times. The chain carries TRBV6-1 and TRBJ1-6, with no clear D. The V and J ends lost 5 bases and 6 bases respectively, with 14 bases between them. Germline-derived CDR1 and CDR2 are MNHNS and SASEGT. The CDR3 contains 15 residues. CDR3 coding DNA: TGTGCCAGCAGTCCGTGGGGAGGGATTAATTCACCCCTCCACTTT. As protein: CASSPWGGINSPLHF.

The chain carries TRBV5-1 and TRBJ1-4; the D gene is possibly TRBD1 (5 bases). Germline V gives CDR1 SGHRS, CDR2 YFSETQ. Between the trimmed V and J ends, which lost 4 bases and 5 bases, there was a span of 12 bases. The CDR3 is 14 residues long. CDR3 coding DNA: TGCGCCAGCAGCCGGGGGGACCACAATGAAAAACTGTTTTTT. This sequence encodes CASSRGDHNEKLFF.